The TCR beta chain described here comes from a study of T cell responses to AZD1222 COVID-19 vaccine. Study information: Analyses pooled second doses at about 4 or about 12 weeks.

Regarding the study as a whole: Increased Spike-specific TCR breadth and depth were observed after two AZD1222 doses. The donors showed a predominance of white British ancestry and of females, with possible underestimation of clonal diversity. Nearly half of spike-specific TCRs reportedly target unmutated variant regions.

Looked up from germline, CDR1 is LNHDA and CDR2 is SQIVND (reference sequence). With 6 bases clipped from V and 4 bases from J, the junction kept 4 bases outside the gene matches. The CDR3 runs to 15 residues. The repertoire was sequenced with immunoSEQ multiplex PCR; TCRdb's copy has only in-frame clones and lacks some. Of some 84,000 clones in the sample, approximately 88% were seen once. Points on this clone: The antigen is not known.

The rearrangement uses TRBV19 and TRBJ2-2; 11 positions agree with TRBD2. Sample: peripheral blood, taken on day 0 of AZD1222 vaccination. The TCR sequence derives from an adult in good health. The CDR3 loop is CASRVGLAVTGELFF. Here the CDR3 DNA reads TGTGCCAGTAGGGTGGGACTAGCGGTCACCGGGGAGCTGTTTTTT.